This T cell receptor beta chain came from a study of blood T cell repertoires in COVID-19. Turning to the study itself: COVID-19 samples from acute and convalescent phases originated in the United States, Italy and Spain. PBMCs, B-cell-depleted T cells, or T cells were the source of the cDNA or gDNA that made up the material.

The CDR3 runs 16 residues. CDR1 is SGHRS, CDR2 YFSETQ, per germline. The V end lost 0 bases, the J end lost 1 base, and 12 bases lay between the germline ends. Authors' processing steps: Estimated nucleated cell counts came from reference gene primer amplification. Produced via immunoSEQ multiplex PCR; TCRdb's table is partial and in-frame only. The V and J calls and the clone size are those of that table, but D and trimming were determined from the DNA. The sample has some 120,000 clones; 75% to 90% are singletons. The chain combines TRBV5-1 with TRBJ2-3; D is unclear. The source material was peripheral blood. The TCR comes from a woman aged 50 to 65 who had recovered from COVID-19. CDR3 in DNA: TGCGCCAGCAGCTTGGGTGAACAGATAGGCACAGATACGCAGTATTTT. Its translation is CASSLGEQIGTDTQYF.